This T cell receptor (beta chain) was obtained from a study of cytotoxic CD8 clonotypes in ibrutinib-treated CLL. On the study more broadly: Within the patient group, 11 were relapsed/refractory and fewer than 16 treatment-naive, and approximately 17 were IGHV unmutated. The average sample held roughly 250,000 productive templates and about 99,000 productive rearrangements.

Sequencing was designed to attain a depth spanning 1 in 200,000 to 1 in 1 million T cells. Only in-frame clones appear in the TCRdb table, and some are missing; sequencing was by immunoSEQ multiplex PCR. The sample contains about 130,000 clones, about 76% of which appear only once. Frozen PBMC stocks contributed roughly 2.1 micrograms of genomic DNA to the TCR beta libraries. The CDR3 is made up of 15 amino acids. The germline V gene encodes CDR1 MNHNS and CDR2 SASEGT. V gave up 7 bases and J gave up 4 bases; unmatched junction bases: 7. V and J are TRBV6-1 and TRBJ1-2; 12 bases are shared with TRBD1. The input for sequencing was PBMCs, taken after 24 months of ibrutinib treatment. The TCR was taken from a human donor with chronic lymphocytic leukemia. The CDR3, as DNA: TGTGCCAGCACCCGGGGACAGGGGGCCATCTATGGCTACACCTTC. It codes for CASTRGQGAIYGYTF.